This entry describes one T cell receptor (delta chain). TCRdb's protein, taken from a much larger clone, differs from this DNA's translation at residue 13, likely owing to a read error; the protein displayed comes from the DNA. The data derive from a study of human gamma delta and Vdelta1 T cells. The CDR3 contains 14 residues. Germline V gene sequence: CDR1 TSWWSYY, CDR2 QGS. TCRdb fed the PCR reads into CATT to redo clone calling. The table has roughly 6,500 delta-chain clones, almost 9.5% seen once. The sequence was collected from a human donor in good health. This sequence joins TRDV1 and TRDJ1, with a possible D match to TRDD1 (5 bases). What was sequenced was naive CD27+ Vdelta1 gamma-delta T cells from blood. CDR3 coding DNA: TGTGCTCTTGGGGATAATAGGTACACCGATAAACTCACCTTT. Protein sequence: CALGDNRYTDKLTF.